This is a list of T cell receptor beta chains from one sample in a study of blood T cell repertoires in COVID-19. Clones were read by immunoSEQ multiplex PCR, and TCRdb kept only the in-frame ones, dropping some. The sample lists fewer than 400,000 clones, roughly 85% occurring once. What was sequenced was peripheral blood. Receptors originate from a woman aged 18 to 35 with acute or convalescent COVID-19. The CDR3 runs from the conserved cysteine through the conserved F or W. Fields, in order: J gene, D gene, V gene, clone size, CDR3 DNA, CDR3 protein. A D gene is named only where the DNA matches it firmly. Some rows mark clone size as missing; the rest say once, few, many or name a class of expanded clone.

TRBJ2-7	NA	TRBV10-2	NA	TGCGCCAGCACGACCTTCCTAGCTTACGAGCAGTACTTC	CASTTFLAYEQYF
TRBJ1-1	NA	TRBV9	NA	TGTGCCAGCAGCGTCCACGCCCGTCCGACAGAGAACACTGAAGCTTTCTTT	CASSVHARPTENTEAFF
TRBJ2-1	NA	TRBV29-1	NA	TGCAGCGCCGGGGATTTCAACAATGAGCAGTTCTTC	CSAGDFNNEQFF
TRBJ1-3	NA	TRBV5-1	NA	TGCGCCAGCAGCTTGGAGGGGAATTCCGGAAACACCATATATTTT	CASSLEGNSGNTIYF
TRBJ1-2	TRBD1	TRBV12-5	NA	TGTGCTAGTGGTTTGGTAGCAAAGGAAGGGGACAGCAACTATGGCTACACCTTC	CASGLVAKEGDSNYGYTF
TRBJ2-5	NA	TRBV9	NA	TGTGCCAGCAGCGTAGGTGAACAGGGATTGGGAGAGACCCAGTACTTC	CASSVGEQGLGETQYF
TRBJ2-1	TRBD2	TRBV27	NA	TGTGCCAGCAGTCCCCGGACTAGCGGGGTGGTCAATGAGCAGTTCTTC	CASSPRTSGVVNEQFF
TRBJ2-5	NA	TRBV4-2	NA	TGTGCCAGCAGCCAGGTCGGTTTATCAGAGACCCAGTACTTC	CASSQVGLSETQYF
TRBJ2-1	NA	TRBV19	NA	TGTGCCAGCCCCGCCAACTATGAGCAGTTCTTC	CASPANYEQFF
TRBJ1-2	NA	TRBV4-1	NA	TGCGCCAGCAGCCAAGGGGAGGGTAACTATGGCTACACCTTC	CASSQGEGNYGYTF
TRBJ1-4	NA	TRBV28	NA	TGTGCCAGCACCATACGACGGGAGGAAAAACTGTTTTTT	CASTIRREEKLFF
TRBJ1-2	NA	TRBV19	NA	TGTGCCAGTAGCCACAGGGACACTAACTATGGCTACACCTTC	CASSHRDTNYGYTF
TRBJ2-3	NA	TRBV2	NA	TGTGCCAGCAGTCCTGACAGATTGGGTGGGGATACGCAGTATTTT	CASSPDRLGGDTQYF
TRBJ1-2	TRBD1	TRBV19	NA	TGTGCCAGCGGGACAGGGTATAGTGGCTACACCTTC	CASGTGYSGYTF
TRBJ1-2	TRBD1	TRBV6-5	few	TGTGCCAGCAGCATAGGGACAGGGGCCCCTGGCTACACCTTC	CASSIGTGAPGYTF
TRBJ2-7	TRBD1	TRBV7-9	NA	TGTGCCAGCAGCTTAGATACCGGGACAGGCCCCGAGCAGTACTTC	CASSLDTGTGPEQYF
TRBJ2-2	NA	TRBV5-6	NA	TGTGCCAGCAGCTTTTACAGGGTAGGAACCGGGGAGCTGTTTTTT	CASSFYRVGTGELFF
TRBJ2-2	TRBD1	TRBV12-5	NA	TGTGCTAGTGGAAAGGGACAGGGGCCCGGGGAGCTGTTTTTT	CASGKGQGPGELFF
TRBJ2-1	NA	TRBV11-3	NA	TGTGCCAGCAGCTTAACGAGGGCTGAGCAGTTCTTC	CASSLTRAEQFF
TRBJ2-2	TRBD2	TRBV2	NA	TGTGCCAGCAGTGGGGAGGCGGGGGGAAGCACCGGGGAGCTGTTTTTT	CASSGEAGGSTGELFF
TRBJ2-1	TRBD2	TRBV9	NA	TGTGCCAGCTCGACTAGCGGGAGTAACAATGAGCAGTTCTTC	CASSTSGSNNEQFF
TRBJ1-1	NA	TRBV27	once	TGTGCCAGCAGCCATAAGGTTTGGAGGGATAAGACTGAAGCTTTCTTT	CASSHKVWRDKTEAFF
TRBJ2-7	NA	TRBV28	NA	TGTGCCAGCAGTTTACCCGGACTACCCGAGTACTACGAGCAGTACTTC	CASSLPGLPEYYEQYF
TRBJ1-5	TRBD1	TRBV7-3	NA	TGTGCCAGCAGCTTAAGTGCAGGGGGCGCGGGGAGTCAGCCCCAGCATTTT	CASSLSAGGAGSQPQHF
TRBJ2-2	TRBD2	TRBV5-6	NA	TGTGCCAGCAGCTTGGAGGTAGCGGGATCCGGGGAGCTGTTTTTT	CASSLEVAGSGELFF
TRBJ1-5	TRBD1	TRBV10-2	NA	TGCGCCACGACAGCCGGGACAGATGGCAATCAGCCCCAGCATTTT	CATTAGTDGNQPQHF
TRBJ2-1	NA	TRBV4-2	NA	TGTGCCAGCAGCCAAGGGGAGGACAGGCGCTCCTACAATGAGCAGTTCTTC	CASSQGEDRRSYNEQFF
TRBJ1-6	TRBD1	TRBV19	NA	TGTGCCAGTAAGGACAGGGCGATTTCACCCCTCCACTTT	CASKDRAISPLHF
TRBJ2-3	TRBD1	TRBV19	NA	TGTGCCAGTAGTTCTCCGGGACAGGGCACAGATACGCAGTATTTT	CASSSPGQGTDTQYF
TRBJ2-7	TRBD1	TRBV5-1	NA	TGCGCCAGCAGCTTGATAAGGGGGCGACCTCCACGGTTC	CASSLIRGRPPRF
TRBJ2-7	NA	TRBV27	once	TGTGCCAGCAGTTTCGACAGAAACTACGAGCAGTACTTC	CASSFDRNYEQYF
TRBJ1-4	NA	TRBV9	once	TGTGCCAGCAGCGTAGAAGGGCAGGCGGGAAAAAAACTGTTTTTT	CASSVEGQAGKKLFF
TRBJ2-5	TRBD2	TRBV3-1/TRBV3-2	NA	TGTGCCAGCAGCCAACTAGCGGGGTTCCAAGAGACCCAGTACTTC	CASSQLAGFQETQYF
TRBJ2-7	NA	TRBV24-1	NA	TGTGCCACCAGTGACGGAGGATTGGGGAGCTACGAGCAGTACTTC	CATSDGGLGSYEQYF
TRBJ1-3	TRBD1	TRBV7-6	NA	TGTGCCAGCAGCGGGACAGGGGGTGGAAGTGGAAACACCATATATTTT	CASSGTGGGSGNTIYF
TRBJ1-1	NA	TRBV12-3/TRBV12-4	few	TGTGCCAGCAGTTTAAACAGGTGGCCTTTCTTT	CASSLNRWPFF
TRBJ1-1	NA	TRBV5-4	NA	TGTGCCAGCAGCTGGCGGACAGACACTGAAGCTTTCTTT	CASSWRTDTEAFF
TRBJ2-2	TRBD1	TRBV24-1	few	TGTGCCACCAGTAGGACAGGTAAAGGCGGGGAGCTGTTTTTT	CATSRTGKGGELFF
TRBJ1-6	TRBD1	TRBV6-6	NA	TGTGCCAGCAGCCCACCGGGACAGAGTAATTCACCCCTCCACTTT	CASSPPGQSNSPLHF
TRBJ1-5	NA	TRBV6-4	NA	TGTGCGAAGGGGTGGAATCAGCCCCAGCATTTT	CAKGWNQPQHF
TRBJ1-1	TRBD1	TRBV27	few	TGTGCCAGCAGTTTCTCAGGACAGGGAGGGTGGTACACTGAAGCTTTCTTT	CASSFSGQGGWYTEAFF
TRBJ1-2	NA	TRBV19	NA	TGTGCCAGTAGTCGAGGGGGTCCTTATGGCTACACCTTC	CASSRGGPYGYTF
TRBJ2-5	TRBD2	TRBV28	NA	TGTGCCAGCAGTTTAGCGGGGGGAGAGACCCAGTACTTC	CASSLAGGETQYF
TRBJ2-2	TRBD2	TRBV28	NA	TGTGCCAGCAGCCAGTGGGGGGGGAACACCGGGGAGCTGTTTTTT	CASSQWGGNTGELFF
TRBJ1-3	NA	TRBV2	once	TGTGCCAGCAGTGAAGCCCCGGACAGCTCCCTCCGAGGAAACACCATATATTTT	CASSEAPDSSLRGNTIYF
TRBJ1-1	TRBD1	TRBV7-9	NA	TGTGCCAGCAGCTCACGTCCCGGGACAGGTCTGGGCACTGAAGCTTTCTTT	CASSSRPGTGLGTEAFF
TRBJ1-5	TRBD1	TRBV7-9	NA	TGTGCCAGCAGTTCGGGACAGCATAGCAATCAGCCCCAGCATTTT	CASSSGQHSNQPQHF
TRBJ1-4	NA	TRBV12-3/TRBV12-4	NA	TGTGCCAGCAGGACGACAGAGAATGAAAAACTGTTTTTT	CASRTTENEKLFF
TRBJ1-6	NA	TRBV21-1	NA	TGTGCCAGCAGCAAAAGCCCCGGGGGGAGCTCCTATAATTCACCCCTCCACTTT	CASSKSPGGSSYNSPLHF
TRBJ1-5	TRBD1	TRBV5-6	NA	TGTGCCAGCAGCCTACAGGGGCAGGTATATCAGCCCCAGCATTTT	CASSLQGQVYQPQHF
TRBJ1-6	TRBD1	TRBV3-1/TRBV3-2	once	TGTGCCAGCAGCCATGGACAGGGGAATTCACCCCTCCACTTT	CASSHGQGNSPLHF
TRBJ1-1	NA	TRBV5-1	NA	TGCGCCAGCAGCGACGGACGGAGTCCGGGACATAGAATCTCTGAAGCTTTCTTT	CASSDGRSPGHRISEAFF
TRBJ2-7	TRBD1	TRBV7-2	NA	TGTGCCAGCAGCTTAGAAGGGGGCCCCTACGAGCAGTACTTC	CASSLEGGPYEQYF